The rows below give T cell receptor beta chains drawn from one sample of a study. TCRdb re-analysed the 5' RACE reads in MiXCR, keeping a single row per CDR3 protein. The table includes tens of thousands of distinct CDR3 sequences, about 28% detected once. The sequenced sample consisted of naive CD4+ T cells sorted from blood. These receptors were obtained from a female donor with breast cancer. Each CDR3 is given with its conserved first and last residue. D genes are given only for firm matches. Clone size is given for some rows only: seen once, a few or many times, or a class if the clone is expanded.

j_call v_call clone_size d_call cdr3_nt cdr3_aa
TRBJ2-1 TRBV20-1 - TRBD2 TGCAGTGCTTGGACTAGCGGGAGGGCCGCGTATGAGCAGTTCTTC CSAWTSGRAAYEQFF
TRBJ2-7 TRBV9 - TRBD1 TGTGCCAGCAGCGTAGCTACGGGACAGGGACCCTACGAGCAGTACTTC CASSVATGQGPYEQYF
TRBJ1-3 TRBV12-3/TRBV12-4 - - TGTGCCAGCAGTTTCCAGGGGCCTTCCTCTGGAAACACCATATATTTT CASSFQGPSSGNTIYF
TRBJ1-5 TRBV9 few - TGTGCCAGCAGCGTAGATTCAGGGGGCAATCAGCCCCAGCATTTT CASSVDSGGNQPQHF
TRBJ2-5 TRBV5-5 - - TGTGCCAGCAGCTTGACAGGTGGGGGAGTCGAGACCCAGTACTTC CASSLTGGGVETQYF
TRBJ2-1 TRBV20-1 - TRBD2 TGCAGTGCTGCTAGCGGGGACGGGCGGAATGAGCAGTTCTTC CSAASGDGRNEQFF
TRBJ2-7 TRBV10-3 few - TGTGCCATCAGTGAGTCGGCAGCTCCTAACGAGCAGTACTTC CAISESAAPNEQYF
TRBJ2-3 TRBV12-3/TRBV12-4 many TRBD2 TGTGCCAGCAGTGCGGCCCAAATAGCGGGAGTGCCGCAGTATTTT CASSAAQIAGVPQYF
TRBJ2-3 TRBV3-1 - - TGTGCCAGCAGCCAAGGTTCCCCAGATACGCAGTATTTT CASSQGSPDTQYF
TRBJ2-5 TRBV6-2/TRBV6-3 - TRBD2 TGTGCCAGCAGTTACGGGCCTAGCGGGAAAGAGACCCAGTACTTC CASSYGPSGKETQYF
TRBJ2-1 TRBV20-1 - TRBD2 TGCAGTGCTATATTAGCGGGGGTCAATGAGCAGTTCTTC CSAILAGVNEQFF
TRBJ2-5 TRBV9 - - TGTGCCAGCAGCGTAGGGAAAGAAGAGACCCAGTACTTC CASSVGKEETQYF
TRBJ2-7 TRBV5-1 many - TGCGCCAGCAGCGCGGGACAGCCGATCTTCGCCGAGCAGTACTTC CASSAGQPIFAEQYF
TRBJ2-1 TRBV10-3 - TRBD2 TGTGCCATCGGTGGGGGGGGTATTCTCTCCTACAATGAGCAGTTCTTC CAIGGGGILSYNEQFF
TRBJ2-5 TRBV9 few TRBD1 TGTGCCAGCAGCGCTTTCCGACAGGGTGAGACCCAGTACTTC CASSAFRQGETQYF
TRBJ2-7 TRBV4-1 few TRBD2 TGCGCCAGCAGCTCCCTCGGGAGGGCGGACTACGAGCAGTACTTC CASSSLGRADYEQYF
TRBJ1-1 TRBV7-8 few - TGTGCCAGCAGCTTAGGACCGCCGGAGGCTTTCTTT CASSLGPPEAFF
TRBJ1-6 TRBV29-1 - - TGCAGCCTTGACTGGGGGATTGGGGACCTTAATTCACCCCTCCACTTT CSLDWGIGDLNSPLHF
TRBJ2-5 TRBV12-3/TRBV12-4 - - TGTGCCAGCAGTTTATCCGGGGTGGAGACCCGGTACTTC CASSLSGVETRYF
TRBJ2-3 TRBV10-3 - - TGTGCCATCAGATACCCCGGGGATGATACGCAGTATTTT CAIRYPGDDTQYF
TRBJ2-7 TRBV18 once - TGTGCCAGCTCACCCGCGACTAGTGGGGACTACGAGCAGTACTTC CASSPATSGDYEQYF
TRBJ1-2 TRBV3-1 few - TGTGCCAGCAGCCAGTTGGAGAGGGGCTACACCTTC CASSQLERGYTF
TRBJ2-7 TRBV6-5 - - TGTGCCAGCCAAGGGGATGGCTACGAGCAGTACTTC CASQGDGYEQYF
TRBJ2-5 TRBV7-3 - - TGTGCCAGCAGCCCTGGAGCGGAAGAGACCCAGTACTTC CASSPGAEETQYF
TRBJ2-7 TRBV20-1 few TRBD1 TGCAGTGCAGGAAGGACAGGGCTCTCCTACGAGCAGTACTTC CSAGRTGLSYEQYF
TRBJ2-3 TRBV20-1 few - TGCAGTGCTAGATCTTTTACCAGCACAGATACGCAGTATTTT CSARSFTSTDTQYF
TRBJ1-1 TRBV7-9 - TRBD1 TGTGCCAGCAGCCCGACAGGGGTCACTGAAGCTTTCTTT CASSPTGVTEAFF
TRBJ2-3 TRBV7-2 - TRBD2 TGTGCCAGCAGCCCGGGACTAGCAGACACAGATACGCAGTATTTT CASSPGLADTDTQYF
TRBJ2-7 TRBV20-1 - TRBD2 TGCAGTGCTAGAGACCCCAACAGGCCTAGCGGGCCAACCTACGAGCAGTACTTC CSARDPNRPSGPTYEQYF
TRBJ2-5 TRBV30 - TRBD2 TGTGCCTGGGCTAGCGGCCAGGGAAGAGAGACCCAGTACTTC CAWASGQGRETQYF
TRBJ1-1 TRBV27 few TRBD1 TGTGCCAGCACCAGGGGGGACGGCACTGAAGCTTTCTTT CASTRGDGTEAFF
TRBJ2-5 TRBV4-1 - - TGCGCCAGCAGCCAAGTAGGGTTAAACCAAGAGACCCAGTACTTC CASSQVGLNQETQYF
TRBJ1-2 TRBV4-1 many TRBD1 TGCGCCAGCAGCCAGGATCTACAGGGGTATGGCTACACCTTC CASSQDLQGYGYTF
TRBJ2-7 TRBV4-2 medium-sized - TGTGCCAGCAGCCAAGGGACTACTACCTACGAGCAGTACTTC CASSQGTTTYEQYF
TRBJ2-7 TRBV7-9 few TRBD1 TGTGCCAGCAGCTTGACAGGGGGAACCTACGAGCAGTACTTC CASSLTGGTYEQYF
TRBJ1-5 TRBV6-1 medium-sized - TGTGCCAGCAGTGAACGGCAGGAGTATAGCAATCAGCCCCAGCATTTT CASSERQEYSNQPQHF
TRBJ2-2 TRBV10-2 - TRBD2 TGCGCCAGCAGCGGAGGGGGACTAGCAAGCACCGGGGAGCTGTTTTTT CASSGGGLASTGELFF
TRBJ2-1 TRBV11-1 few - TGTGCCAGCAGCTTTGGAACTGGGGCCCGGTATGAGCAGTTCTTC CASSFGTGARYEQFF
TRBJ2-5 TRBV3-1 - - TGTGCCAGCAGCCTTGTTGACGAGACCCAGTACTTC CASSLVDETQYF
TRBJ2-7 TRBV7-2 few - TGTGCCAGCAGCCCGAACTCCTACGAGCAGTACTTC CASSPNSYEQYF
TRBJ2-1 TRBV29-1 few TRBD2 TGCAGCGTTGAAGATCTTGGCGGGAGGACTAATGAGCAGTTCTTC CSVEDLGGRTNEQFF
TRBJ2-7 TRBV7-2 once TRBD1 TGTGCCAGCAACAGGGGAGAGTACGAGCAGTACTTC CASNRGEYEQYF
TRBJ1-6 TRBV19 - - TGTGCCAGTAGTATCGGGGCTGGAGATCCACCCCTCCACTTT CASSIGAGDPPLHF
TRBJ2-7 TRBV9 - TRBD1 TGTGCCAGCAGCGCCGGGACAGGAGTTTCCTACGAGCAGTACTTC CASSAGTGVSYEQYF
TRBJ2-6 TRBV12-3/TRBV12-4 few - TGTGCCAGCAGTTTACGCGGGCTTGGGGCCAACGTCCTGACTTTC CASSLRGLGANVLTF